This T cell receptor beta chain is drawn from a study of blood T cell repertoires in COVID-19. Some clones are missing from TCRdb's copy, which holds only in-frame ones; the method was immunoSEQ multiplex PCR. The data show 220,000 or so clones, 75% to 90% seen once. Sequencing used PBMCs or T cells enriched from blood (not recorded which). The TCR was taken from a woman between 18 and 30 years old in a cohort exposed to, infected with or recovered from COVID-19 (not recorded which).

CDR3 bases: TGTGCCAGCAGCTCCGGACTAGCGGGGGGCCACTCTCAAGAGACCCAGTACTTC. This gives the protein CASSSGLAGGHSQETQYF. The gene calls are TRBV13 and TRBJ2-5; 14 bases fit TRBD2. Losses at the gene ends were 4 bases for V and 2 bases for J; bases not matched to a gene: 9. The CDR3 is 18 residues long. CDR1 is PRHDT, CDR2 FYEKMQ, per germline (reference sequence). Complete variable domain (other parts from reference TRBV13 and TRBJ2-5): AAGVIQSPRHLIKEKRETATLKCYPIPRHDTVYWYQQGPGQDPQFLISFYEKMQSDKGSIPDRFSAQQFSDYHSELNMSSLELGDSALYFCASSSGLAGGHSQETQYFGPGTRLLVL.